A single T cell receptor beta chain is shown here with its context. The antigen remains undetermined. Primers included in the PCR were 60 Vbeta and 13 Jbeta primers. Profiled with immunoSEQ multiplex PCR; TCRdb holds only in-frame clones, not every one. The sample lists 170,000 or so clones, roughly three quarters occurring once. Germline-derived CDR1 and CDR2 are SGDLS and YYNGEE. The length of the CDR3 is 15 residues. With 7 bases clipped from V and 6 bases from J, the junction kept 8 bases outside the gene matches. The data were obtained in a study of cytomegalovirus exposure and HLA in healthy donors. General observations from the study: Later on, analysis showed that most CMV-associated TCR beta chains appeared to be HLA-restricted. Productive status was seen about 90% or about 30% of the time for most TCR beta V segments in an earlier analysis. No immune exposure information besides CMV serostatus was available. Near-uniform donor sequencing depth was presumed by presence/absence analyses.

The receptor's source is a woman aged 45-60 years in good health and CMV-seropositive. Source material: PBMCs. This chain uses TRBV9 with TRBJ2-3; 13 bases agree with TRBD2. The CDR3 is CASGGTSGARDTQYF. The CDR3 bases are TGTGCCAGCGGAGGGACTAGCGGGGCGCGGGATACGCAGTATTTT.